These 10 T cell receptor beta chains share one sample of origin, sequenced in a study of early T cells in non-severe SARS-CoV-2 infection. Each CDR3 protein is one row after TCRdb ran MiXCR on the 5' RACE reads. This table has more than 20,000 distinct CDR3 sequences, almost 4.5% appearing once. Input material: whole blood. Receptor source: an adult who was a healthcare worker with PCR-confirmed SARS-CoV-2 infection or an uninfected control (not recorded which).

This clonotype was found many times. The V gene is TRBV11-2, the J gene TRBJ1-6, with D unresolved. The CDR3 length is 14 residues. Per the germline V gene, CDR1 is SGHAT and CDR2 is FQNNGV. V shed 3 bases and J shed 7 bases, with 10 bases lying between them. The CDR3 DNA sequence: TGTGCCAGCAGCTTCGAGGGTCGAAATTCACCCCTCCACTTT. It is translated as CASSFEGRNSPLHF.

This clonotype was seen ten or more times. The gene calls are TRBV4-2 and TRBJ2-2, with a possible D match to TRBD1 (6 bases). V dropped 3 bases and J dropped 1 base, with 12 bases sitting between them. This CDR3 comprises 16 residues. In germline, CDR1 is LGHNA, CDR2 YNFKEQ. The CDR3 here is CASSHIDRRNTGELFF. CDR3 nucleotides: TGTGCCAGCAGCCACATCGACAGGAGGAACACCGGGGAGCTGTTTTTT.

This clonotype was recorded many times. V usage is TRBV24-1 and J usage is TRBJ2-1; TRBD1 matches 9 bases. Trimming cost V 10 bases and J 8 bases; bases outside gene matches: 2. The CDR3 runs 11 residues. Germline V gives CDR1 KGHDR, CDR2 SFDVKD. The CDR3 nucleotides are TGTGCCACACAGGGGGCCTATGAGCAGTTCTTC. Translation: CATQGAYEQFF.

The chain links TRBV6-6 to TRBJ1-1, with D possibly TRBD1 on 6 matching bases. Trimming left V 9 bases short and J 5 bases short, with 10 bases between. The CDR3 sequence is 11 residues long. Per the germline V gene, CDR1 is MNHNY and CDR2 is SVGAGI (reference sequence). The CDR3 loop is CARPGETEAFF. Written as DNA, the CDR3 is TGTGCCAGACCAGGGGAGACTGAAGCTTTCTTT.

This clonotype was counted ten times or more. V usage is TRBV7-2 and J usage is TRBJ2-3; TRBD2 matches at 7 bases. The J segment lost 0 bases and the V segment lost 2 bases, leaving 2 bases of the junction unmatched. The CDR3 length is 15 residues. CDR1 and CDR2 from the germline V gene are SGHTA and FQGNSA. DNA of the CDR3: TGTGCCAGCAGCTTAACGGGGGGAAGCACAGATACGCAGTATTTT. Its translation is CASSLTGGSTDTQYF.

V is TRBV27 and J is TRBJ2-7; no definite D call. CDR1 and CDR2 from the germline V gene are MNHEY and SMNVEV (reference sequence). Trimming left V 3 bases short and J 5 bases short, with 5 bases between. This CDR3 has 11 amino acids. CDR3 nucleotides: TGTGCCAGCAGTTTGGGTCACGAGCAGTACTTC. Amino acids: CASSLGHEQYF.

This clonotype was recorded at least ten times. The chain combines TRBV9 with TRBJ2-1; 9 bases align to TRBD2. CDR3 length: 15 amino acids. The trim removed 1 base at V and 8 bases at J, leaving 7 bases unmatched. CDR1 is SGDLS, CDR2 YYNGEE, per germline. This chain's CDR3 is CASSVMRGGLDEQFF. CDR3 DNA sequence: TGTGCCAGCAGCGTAATGCGGGGGGGCCTCGATGAGCAGTTCTTC.

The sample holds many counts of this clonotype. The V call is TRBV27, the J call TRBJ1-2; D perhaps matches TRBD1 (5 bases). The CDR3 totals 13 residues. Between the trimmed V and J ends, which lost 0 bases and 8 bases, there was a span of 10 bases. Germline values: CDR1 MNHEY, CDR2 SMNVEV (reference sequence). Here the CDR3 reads CASSLSGVGGYTF. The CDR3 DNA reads TGTGCCAGCAGTTTATCAGGGGTAGGCGGCTACACCTTC.

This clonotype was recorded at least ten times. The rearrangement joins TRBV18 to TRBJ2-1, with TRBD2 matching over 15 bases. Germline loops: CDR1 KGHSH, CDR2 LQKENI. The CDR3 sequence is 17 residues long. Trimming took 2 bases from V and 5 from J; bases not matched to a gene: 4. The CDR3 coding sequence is TGTGCCAGCTCACCATCGGGACTAGCGGGGGGCAACAATGAGCAGTTCTTC. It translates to CASSPSGLAGGNNEQFF.

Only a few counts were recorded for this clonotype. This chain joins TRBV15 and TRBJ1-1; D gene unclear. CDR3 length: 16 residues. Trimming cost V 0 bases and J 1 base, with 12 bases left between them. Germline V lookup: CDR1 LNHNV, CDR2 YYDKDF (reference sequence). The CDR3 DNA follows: TGTGCCACCAGCAGAGATTCAAATCTGGGGAACACTGAAGCTTTCTTT. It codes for CATSRDSNLGNTEAFF.